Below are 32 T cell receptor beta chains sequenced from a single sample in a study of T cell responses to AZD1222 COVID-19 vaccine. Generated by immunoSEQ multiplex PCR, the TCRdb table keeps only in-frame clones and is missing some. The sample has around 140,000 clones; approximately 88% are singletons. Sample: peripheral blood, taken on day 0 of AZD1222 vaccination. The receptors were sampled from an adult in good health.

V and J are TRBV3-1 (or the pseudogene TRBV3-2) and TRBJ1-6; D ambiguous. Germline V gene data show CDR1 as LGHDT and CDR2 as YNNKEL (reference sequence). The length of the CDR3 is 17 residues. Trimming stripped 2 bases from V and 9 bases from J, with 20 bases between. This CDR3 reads CASSQRFGSGVTSPLHF. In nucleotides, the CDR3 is TGTGCCAGCAGCCAAAGGTTTGGTAGCGGGGTTACTTCACCCCTCCACTTT.

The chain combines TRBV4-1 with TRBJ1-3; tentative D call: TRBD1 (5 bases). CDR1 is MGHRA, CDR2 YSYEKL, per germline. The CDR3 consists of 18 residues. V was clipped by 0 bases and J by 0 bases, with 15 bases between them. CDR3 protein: CASSQDPKGRYSGNTIYF. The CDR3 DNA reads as TGCGCCAGCAGCCAAGATCCTAAGGGGCGATACTCTGGAAACACCATATATTTT.

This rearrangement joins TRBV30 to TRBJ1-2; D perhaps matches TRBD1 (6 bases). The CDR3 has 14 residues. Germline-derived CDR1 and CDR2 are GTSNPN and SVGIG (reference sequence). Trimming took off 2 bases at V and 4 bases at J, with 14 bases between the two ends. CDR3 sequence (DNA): TGTGCCTGGAGTCGTCAGGGACACCTCTATGGCTACACCTTC. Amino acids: CAWSRQGHLYGYTF.

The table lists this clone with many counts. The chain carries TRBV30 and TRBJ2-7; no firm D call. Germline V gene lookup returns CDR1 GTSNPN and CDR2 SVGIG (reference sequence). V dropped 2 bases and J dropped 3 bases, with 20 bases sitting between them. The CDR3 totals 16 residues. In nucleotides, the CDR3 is TGTGCCTGGAGTAAAGTAGGAACAGCACCCGTCTACGAGCAGTACTTC. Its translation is CAWSKVGTAPVYEQYF.

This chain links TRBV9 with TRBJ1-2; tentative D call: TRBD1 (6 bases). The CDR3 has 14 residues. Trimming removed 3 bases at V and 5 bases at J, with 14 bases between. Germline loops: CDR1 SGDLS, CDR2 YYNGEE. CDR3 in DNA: TGTGCCAGCAGCGGACAGGTTTTAGGGTATGGCTACACCTTC. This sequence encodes CASSGQVLGYGYTF.

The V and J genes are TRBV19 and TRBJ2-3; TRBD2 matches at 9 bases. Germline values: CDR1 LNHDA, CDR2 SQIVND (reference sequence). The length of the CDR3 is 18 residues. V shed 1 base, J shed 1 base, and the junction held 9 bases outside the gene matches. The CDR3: CASSIGVTASGGTDTQYF. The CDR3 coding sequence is TGTGCCAGTAGTATAGGGGTCACGGCTAGCGGGGGCACAGATACGCAGTATTTT. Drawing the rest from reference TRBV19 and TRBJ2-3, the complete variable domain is DGGITQSPKYLFRKEGQNVTLSCEQNLNHDAMYWYRQDPGQGLRLIYYSQIVNDFQKGDIAEGYSVSREKKESFPLTVTSAQKNPTAFYLCASSIGVTASGGTDTQYFGPGTRLTVL.

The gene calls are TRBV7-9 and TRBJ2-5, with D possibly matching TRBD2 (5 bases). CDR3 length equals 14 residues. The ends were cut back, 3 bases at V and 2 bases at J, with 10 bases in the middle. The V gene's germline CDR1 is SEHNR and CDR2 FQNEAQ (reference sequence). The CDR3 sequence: CASSFPTGQETQYF. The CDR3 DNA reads TGTGCCAGCAGCTTCCCGACGGGGCAAGAGACCCAGTACTTC.

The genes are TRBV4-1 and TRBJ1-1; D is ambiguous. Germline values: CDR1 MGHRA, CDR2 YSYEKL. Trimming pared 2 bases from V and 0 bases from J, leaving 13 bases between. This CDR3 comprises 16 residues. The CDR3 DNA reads TGCGCCAGCAGCCAACCCCTTAAGGGCCTGAACACTGAAGCTTTCTTT. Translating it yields CASSQPLKGLNTEAFF.

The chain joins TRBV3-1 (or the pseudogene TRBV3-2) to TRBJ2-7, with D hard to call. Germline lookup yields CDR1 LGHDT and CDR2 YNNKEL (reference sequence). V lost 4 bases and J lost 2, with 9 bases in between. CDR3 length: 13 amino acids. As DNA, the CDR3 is TGTGCCAGCAGCCGTCCAGGCCCCTACGAGCAGTACTTC. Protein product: CASSRPGPYEQYF.

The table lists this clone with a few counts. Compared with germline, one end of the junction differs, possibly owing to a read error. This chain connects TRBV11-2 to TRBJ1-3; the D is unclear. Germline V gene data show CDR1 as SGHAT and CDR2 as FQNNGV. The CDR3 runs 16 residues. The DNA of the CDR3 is TGTGCCAGCAGCCTAGAACTTTCCCTCGTGGGAAACACCATATATTTT. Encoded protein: CASSLELSLVGNTIYF.

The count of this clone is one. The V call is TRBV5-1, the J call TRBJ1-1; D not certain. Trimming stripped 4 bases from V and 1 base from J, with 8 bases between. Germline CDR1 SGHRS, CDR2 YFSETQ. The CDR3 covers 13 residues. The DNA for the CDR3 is TGCGCCAGCAGCGTGACAACGAACACTGAAGCTTTCTTT. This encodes CASSVTTNTEAFF.

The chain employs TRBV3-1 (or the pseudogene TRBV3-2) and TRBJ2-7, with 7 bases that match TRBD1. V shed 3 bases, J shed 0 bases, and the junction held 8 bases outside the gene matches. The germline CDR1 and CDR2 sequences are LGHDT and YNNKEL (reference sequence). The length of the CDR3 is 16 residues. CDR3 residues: CASSHSDRDSSYEQYF. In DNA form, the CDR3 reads TGTGCCAGCAGCCACTCAGACCGGGACAGCTCCTACGAGCAGTACTTC.

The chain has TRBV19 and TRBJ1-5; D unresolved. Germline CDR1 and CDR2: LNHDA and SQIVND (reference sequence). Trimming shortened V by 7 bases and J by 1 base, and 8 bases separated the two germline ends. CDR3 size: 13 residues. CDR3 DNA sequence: TGTGCCAGTATCGCGGACAGCAATCAGCCCCAGCATTTT. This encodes CASIADSNQPQHF.

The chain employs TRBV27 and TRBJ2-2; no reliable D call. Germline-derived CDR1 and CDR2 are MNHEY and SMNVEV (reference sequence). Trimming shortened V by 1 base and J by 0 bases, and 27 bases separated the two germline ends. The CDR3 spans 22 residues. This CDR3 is CASSLFWIRRPNPQTNTGELFF. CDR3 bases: TGTGCCAGCAGTTTATTCTGGATTCGCCGCCCCAACCCTCAAACGAACACCGGGGAGCTGTTTTTT.

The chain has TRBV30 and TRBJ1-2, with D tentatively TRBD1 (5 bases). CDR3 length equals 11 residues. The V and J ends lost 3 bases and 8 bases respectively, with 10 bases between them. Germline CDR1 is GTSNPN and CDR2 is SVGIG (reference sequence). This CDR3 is CAWRTEGGYTF. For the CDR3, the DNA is TGTGCCTGGAGGACAGAGGGGGGCTACACCTTC.

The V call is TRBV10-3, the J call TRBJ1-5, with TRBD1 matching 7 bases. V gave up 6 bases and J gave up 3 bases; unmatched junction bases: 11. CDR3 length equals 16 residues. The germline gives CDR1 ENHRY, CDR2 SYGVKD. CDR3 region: CAISDRGTAYNQPQHF. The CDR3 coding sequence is TGTGCCATCAGCGACCGTGGGACAGCGTACAATCAGCCCCAGCATTTT.

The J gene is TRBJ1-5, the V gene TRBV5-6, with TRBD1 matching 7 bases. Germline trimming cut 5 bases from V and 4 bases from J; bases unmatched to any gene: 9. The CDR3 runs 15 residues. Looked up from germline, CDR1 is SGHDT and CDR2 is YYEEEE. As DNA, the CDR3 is TGTGCCAGCAGTCAAGGGACAGCCAGGAATCAGCCCCAGCATTTT. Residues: CASSQGTARNQPQHF. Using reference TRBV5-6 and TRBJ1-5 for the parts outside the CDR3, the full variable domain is DAGVTQSPTHLIKTRGQQVTLRCSPKSGHDTVSWYQQALGQGPQFIFQYYEEEERQRGNFPDRFSGHQFPNYSSELNVNALLLGDSALYLCASSQGTARNQPQHFGDGTRLSIL.

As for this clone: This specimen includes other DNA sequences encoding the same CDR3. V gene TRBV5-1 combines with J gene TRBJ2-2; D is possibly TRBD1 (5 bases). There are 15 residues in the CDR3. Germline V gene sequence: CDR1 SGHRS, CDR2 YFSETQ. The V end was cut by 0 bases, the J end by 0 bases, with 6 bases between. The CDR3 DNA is TGCGCCAGCAGCTTGGCAGGGCCGAACACCGGGGAGCTGTTTTTT. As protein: CASSLAGPNTGELFF.

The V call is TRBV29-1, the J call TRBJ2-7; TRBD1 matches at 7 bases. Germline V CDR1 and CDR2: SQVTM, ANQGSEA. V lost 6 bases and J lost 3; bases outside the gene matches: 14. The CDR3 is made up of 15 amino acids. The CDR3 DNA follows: TGCAGCGTGGAGCTAAATCGACAGGGCTACTACGAGCAGTACTTC. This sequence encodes CSVELNRQGYYEQYF.

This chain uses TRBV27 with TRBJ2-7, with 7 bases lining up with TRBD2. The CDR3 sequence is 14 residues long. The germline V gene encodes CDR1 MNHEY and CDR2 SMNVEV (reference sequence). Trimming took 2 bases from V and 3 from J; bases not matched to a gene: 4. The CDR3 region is CASSLPGGVYEQYF. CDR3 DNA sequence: TGTGCCAGCAGTTTACCGGGGGGTGTCTACGAGCAGTACTTC.

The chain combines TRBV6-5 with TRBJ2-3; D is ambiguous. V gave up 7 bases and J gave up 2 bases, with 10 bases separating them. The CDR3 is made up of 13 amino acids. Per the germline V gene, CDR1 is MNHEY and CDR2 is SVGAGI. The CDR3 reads CASIQFVTDTQYF. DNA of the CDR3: TGTGCCAGCATTCAGTTCGTCACAGATACGCAGTATTTT.

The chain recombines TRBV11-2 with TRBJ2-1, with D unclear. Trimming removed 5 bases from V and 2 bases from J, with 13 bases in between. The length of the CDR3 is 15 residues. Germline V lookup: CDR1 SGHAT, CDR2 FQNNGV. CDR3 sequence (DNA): TGTGCCAGCAGCCTCTTCACCCCGCCCTACAATGAGCAGTTCTTC. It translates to CASSLFTPPYNEQFF.

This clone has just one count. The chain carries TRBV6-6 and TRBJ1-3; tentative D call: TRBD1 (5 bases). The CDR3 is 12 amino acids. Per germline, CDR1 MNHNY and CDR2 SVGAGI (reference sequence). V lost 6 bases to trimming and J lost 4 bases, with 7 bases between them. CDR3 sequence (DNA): TGTGCCAGCAGGGACACAGGAAACACCATATATTTT. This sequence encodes CASRDTGNTIYF.

Here the CDR3 reads CASSVMGGPTDTQYF. The CDR3 region has the DNA TGTGCCAGCAGCGTCATGGGCGGTCCCACAGATACGCAGTATTTT. V usage is TRBV9 and J usage is TRBJ2-3, with no clear D. The CDR3 contains 15 residues. Germline-derived CDR1 and CDR2 are SGDLS and YYNGEE. Trimming took off 2 bases at V and 2 bases at J, with 12 bases between the two ends.

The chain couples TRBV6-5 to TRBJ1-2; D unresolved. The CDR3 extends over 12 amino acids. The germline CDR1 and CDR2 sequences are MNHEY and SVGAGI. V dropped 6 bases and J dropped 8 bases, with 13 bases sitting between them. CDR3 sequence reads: CASSRQSRGYTF. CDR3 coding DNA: TGTGCCAGCAGCCGACAATCCCGGGGCTACACCTTC.

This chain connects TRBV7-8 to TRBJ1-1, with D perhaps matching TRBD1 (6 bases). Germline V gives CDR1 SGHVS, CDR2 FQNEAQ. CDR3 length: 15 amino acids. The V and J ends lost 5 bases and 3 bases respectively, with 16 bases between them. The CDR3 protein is CASSQATGSYTEAFF. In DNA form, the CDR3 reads TGTGCCAGCAGCCAAGCGACAGGTTCTTACACTGAAGCTTTCTTT.

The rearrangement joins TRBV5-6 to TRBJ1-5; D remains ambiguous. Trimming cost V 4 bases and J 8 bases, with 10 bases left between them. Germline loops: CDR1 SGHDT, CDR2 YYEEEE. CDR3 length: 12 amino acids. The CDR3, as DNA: TGTGCCAGCAGCAGCGACATTGAGCCCCAGCATTTT. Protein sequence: CASSSDIEPQHF. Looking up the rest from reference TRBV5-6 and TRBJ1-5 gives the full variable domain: DAGVTQSPTHLIKTRGQQVTLRCSPKSGHDTVSWYQQALGQGPQFIFQYYEEEERQRGNFPDRFSGHQFPNYSSELNVNALLLGDSALYLCASSSDIEPQHFGDGTRLSIL.

Here the CDR3 reads CASQPRQGAFTGELFF. The CDR3 DNA sequence: TGTGCCAGTCAGCCCCGACAGGGGGCGTTCACCGGGGAGCTGTTTTTT. V and J are TRBV19 and TRBJ2-2; 10 nucleotides line up with TRBD1. The CDR3 length is 16 residues. With V trimmed by 8 bases and J by 4 bases, 10 bases remained unmatched. Germline values: CDR1 LNHDA, CDR2 SQIVND (reference sequence).

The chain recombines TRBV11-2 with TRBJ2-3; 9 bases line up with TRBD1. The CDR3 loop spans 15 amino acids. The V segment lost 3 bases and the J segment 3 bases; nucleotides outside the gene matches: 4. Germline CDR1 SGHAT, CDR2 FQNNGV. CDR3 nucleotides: TGTGCCAGCAGCTTGGGGACAGGGATAACAGATACGCAGTATTTT. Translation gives CASSLGTGITDTQYF.

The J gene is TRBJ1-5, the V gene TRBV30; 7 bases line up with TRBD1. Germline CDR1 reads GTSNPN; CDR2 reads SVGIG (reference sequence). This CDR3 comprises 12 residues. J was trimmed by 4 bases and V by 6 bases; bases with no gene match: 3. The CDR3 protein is CACDRDNQPQHF. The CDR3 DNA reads TGTGCCTGCGACAGGGATAATCAGCCCCAGCATTTT.

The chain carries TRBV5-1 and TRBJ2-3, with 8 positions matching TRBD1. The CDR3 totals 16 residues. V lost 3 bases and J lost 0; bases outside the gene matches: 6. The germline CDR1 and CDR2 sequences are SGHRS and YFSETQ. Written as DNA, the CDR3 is TGCGCCAGCAGCTCCGGGACAGGTTCAAGCACAGATACGCAGTATTTT. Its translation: CASSSGTGSSTDTQYF.

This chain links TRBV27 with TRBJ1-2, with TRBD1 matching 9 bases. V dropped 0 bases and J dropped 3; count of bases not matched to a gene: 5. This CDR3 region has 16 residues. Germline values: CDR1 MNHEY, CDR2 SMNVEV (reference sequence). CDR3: CASSLSLGDRDYGYTF. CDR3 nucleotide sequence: TGTGCCAGCAGTTTATCGTTAGGGGACAGGGACTATGGCTACACCTTC.